Listed below are T cell receptor beta chains from one sample, sequenced in a study of blood T cell repertoires in COVID-19. The table came from immunoSEQ multiplex PCR; TCRdb's copy has only in-frame clones and leaves some out. Altogether some 62,000 clones are present, roughly 76% being singletons, with the ten largest covering around 5%. Sequenced: peripheral blood. The receptors were gathered from a human donor in a cohort sampled during active COVID-19. Each CDR3 is given with its conserved first and last residue. The D gene is left open where the match is weak. The size field is filled for only some rows; it gives once, few, many or a size class.

CDR3nt,CDR3aa,abundance,j_gene,d_gene,v_gene
TGTGCCAGCGGCCGGACAGCAGCTAACTATGGCTACACCTTC,CASGRTAANYGYTF,-,TRBJ1-2,-,TRBV28
TGCAGCGTCGGGATAATGAACACTGAAGCTTTCTTT,CSVGIMNTEAFF,-,TRBJ1-1,-,TRBV29-1
TGCGCCAGCAGCCTCCGGGAGGTGGGGACCGGGGAGCTGTTTTTT,CASSLREVGTGELFF,few,TRBJ2-2,TRBD2,TRBV4-1
TGTGCCAGCAGCTCGGACTCCGGTGGGTCTGGGGCCAACGTCCTGACTTTC,CASSSDSGGSGANVLTF,once,TRBJ2-6,-,TRBV5-6
TGTGCCAGCAGCCAAGATGTCGGGTTCGGCCTCCACTTT,CASSQDVGFGLHF,-,TRBJ1-6,-,TRBV3-1/TRBV3-2
TGTGCCAGCAGCGAGGGACTAGCGGGGTATATAGATACGCAGTATTTT,CASSEGLAGYIDTQYF,-,TRBJ2-3,TRBD2,TRBV9
TGTGCCTCCAGCCGGGTGCCCTATAATGAAAAACTGTTTTTT,CASSRVPYNEKLFF,few,TRBJ1-4,-,TRBV6-5
TGTGCCAGCTCACCACCACGAACTGGCAGGGGGCTGACTGAAGCTTTCTTT,CASSPPRTGRGLTEAFF,-,TRBJ1-1,TRBD1,TRBV18
TGTGCCAGCAGCCCCCGCGGTGCGGGGGCCACAGAGACCCAGTACTTC,CASSPRGAGATETQYF,few,TRBJ2-5,-,TRBV28
TGTGCCAGCAGTTTTACAGGGGGACCCCTCCACTTT,CASSFTGGPLHF,few,TRBJ1-6,TRBD1,TRBV5-4
TGTGCCAGCAGTTCCCCGGGACTAGCGTCCTTGGATGAGCAGTTCTTC,CASSSPGLASLDEQFF,-,TRBJ2-1,TRBD2,TRBV6-2/TRBV6-3
TGTGCCAGCAGTTCACGGGTTGGGACCGGGGAGCTGTTTTTT,CASSSRVGTGELFF,medium-sized,TRBJ2-2,-,TRBV2
TGTGCCAGCAGCGTAGTGGCAGCGAACACCGGGGAGCTGTTTTTT,CASSVVAANTGELFF,-,TRBJ2-2,-,TRBV9
TGTGCCAGCAGCCGACTAGGTCGCACGGAGACCCAGTACTTC,CASSRLGRTETQYF,-,TRBJ2-5,-,TRBV2
TGTGCCAGCAGCCAAGATGTTCCCGGACAGCTTACAGATACGCAGTATTTT,CASSQDVPGQLTDTQYF,-,TRBJ2-3,-,TRBV4-2
TGTGCCAGCAGGGACAGCCAGTGGACCGGGGAGCTGTTTTTT,CASRDSQWTGELFF,once,TRBJ2-2,-,TRBV6-5
TGCGCCAGCAGCCAAGATGCCCAGGGGGGCTATGGCTACACCTTC,CASSQDAQGGYGYTF,few,TRBJ1-2,TRBD1,TRBV4-3
TGTGCCAGTAGTATGAATGTGGGGGGGACCTACAATGAGCAGTTCTTC,CASSMNVGGTYNEQFF,once,TRBJ2-1,TRBD2,TRBV19
TGTGCCAGCAGTGGACTAGCGGGGGGAGGTACCGGGGAGCTGTTTTTT,CASSGLAGGGTGELFF,-,TRBJ2-2,TRBD2,TRBV5-4
TGTGCCAGCAGCCAAGGTTTTAGCGGCGAATACGAGCAGTACTTC,CASSQGFSGEYEQYF,-,TRBJ2-7,-,TRBV3-1/TRBV3-2
TGTGCCAGCACCGGGAGCGGCAGCTCCTACGAGCAGTACTTC,CASTGSGSSYEQYF,-,TRBJ2-7,-,TRBV28
TGCGCCAGCAGCTTGGGACTAGCGGGGGGGCAGGAGACCCAGTACTTC,CASSLGLAGGQETQYF,-,TRBJ2-5,TRBD2,TRBV5-1
TGTGCCAGCAGCCAAGAGATGGCCTTCGGCGGGCGCGTAGTCTCTGGAAACACCATATATTTT,CASSQEMAFGGRVVSGNTIYF,-,TRBJ1-3,-,TRBV4-2
TGTGCCAGCAGCTTATTGGTGGGACACCACGAGCAGTACTTC,CASSLLVGHHEQYF,-,TRBJ2-7,-,TRBV7-2
TGTGCCAGCAGTGATCTTTTAGGAGGCACTGAAGCTTTCTTT,CASSDLLGGTEAFF,-,TRBJ1-1,-,TRBV6-1
TGTGCCAGCAGCCCCGGAGCAGGGGGCTACACCTTC,CASSPGAGGYTF,-,TRBJ1-2,-,TRBV3-1/TRBV3-2
TGTGCCATCGGTTCCCAGGGGAGAACCTACGAGCAGTACTTC,CAIGSQGRTYEQYF,-,TRBJ2-7,-,TRBV10-3
TGTGCCAGCAGCCCTAACCGGGGCTACGAGCAGTACTTC,CASSPNRGYEQYF,-,TRBJ2-7,-,TRBV5-4
TGTGCCAGCAGACGGGACAGCTCCTATAATTCACCCCTCCACTTT,CASRRDSSYNSPLHF,few,TRBJ1-6,TRBD1,TRBV5-4
TGTGCCAGCAGCAGCACCGGGACAAGGAATGGCTACACCTTC,CASSSTGTRNGYTF,-,TRBJ1-2,-,TRBV21-1
TGTGCCAGCAGCTTGTATTCTGGGGCCAACGTCCTGACTTTC,CASSLYSGANVLTF,-,TRBJ2-6,-,TRBV5-4
TGTGCCAGCAGTTACTCGGACAGGAACCCCTACGAGCAGTACTTC,CASSYSDRNPYEQYF,-,TRBJ2-7,TRBD1,TRBV6-2/TRBV6-3
TGTGCCAGCAGCCCCCCCGGGGGGGGCTGGTCCTACGAGCAGTACTTC,CASSPPGGGWSYEQYF,-,TRBJ2-7,TRBD2,TRBV7-2
TGTGCCAGCAGGTCTCTAGCGGGGGGAGTCCAAGAGACCCAGTACTTC,CASRSLAGGVQETQYF,-,TRBJ2-5,TRBD2,TRBV27
TGTGCCAGCAGTCGACAGGGGTGGGATAACACTGAAGCTTTCTTT,CASSRQGWDNTEAFF,many,TRBJ1-1,TRBD1,TRBV9
TGTGCCAGTAGGCCGGTCGGGGGGACTGAAGCTTTCTTT,CASRPVGGTEAFF,-,TRBJ1-1,-,TRBV19
TGTGCCAGCAGCCAAGATCCCATTAATGAAAAACTGTTTTTT,CASSQDPINEKLFF,few,TRBJ1-4,-,TRBV3-1/TRBV3-2
TGTGCCAGTAGTACGACAGGGGCTAACACTGAAGCTTTCTTT,CASSTTGANTEAFF,-,TRBJ1-1,TRBD1,TRBV19
TGTGCCAGCAGCCGTGGACAGGCGAATGAGCAGTTCTTC,CASSRGQANEQFF,-,TRBJ2-1,TRBD1,TRBV7-9
TGTGCCAGCAGACCAGGGTGGGGCACTGAAGCTTTCTTT,CASRPGWGTEAFF,-,TRBJ1-1,-,TRBV28
TGCGCCAGCAGCGGGGGGATCAATGAGCAGTTCTTC,CASSGGINEQFF,many,TRBJ2-1,-,TRBV5-1
TGTGCCACACTAGAATCAGATACGCAGTATTTT,CATLESDTQYF,once,TRBJ2-3,-,TRBV4-2
TGTGCCAGCAGAAACAGGGGCTACGAGCAGTACTTC,CASRNRGYEQYF,-,TRBJ2-7,TRBD1,TRBV6-5
TGTGCCAGCAGTTACTCGGCACAGAACACTGAAGCTTTCTTT,CASSYSAQNTEAFF,-,TRBJ1-1,-,TRBV6-5
TGTGCCAGCAGCGGAGGACTAGCGGGGGGGCCTACAGATACGCAGTATTTT,CASSGGLAGGPTDTQYF,-,TRBJ2-3,TRBD2,TRBV5-6